The 3 T cell receptor beta chains presented below share a single source sample, sequenced in a study of blood T cell repertoires in COVID-19. Sequencing used immunoSEQ multiplex PCR; TCRdb keeps in-frame clones, though not all of them. This repertoire shows 350,000 to 400,000 clones, roughly 88% found once; its top ten account for approximately 1%. Input material: PBMCs or T cells enriched from blood (not recorded which). These receptors all come from a woman aged 25 to 39 with acute COVID-19.

The rearrangement uses TRBV30 and TRBJ2-3, with 7 bases fitting TRBD2. V lost 0 bases to trimming and J lost 0 bases; unmatched junction nucleotides: 3. Looked up from germline, CDR1 is GTSNPN and CDR2 is SVGIG (reference sequence). There are 15 residues in the CDR3. CDR3 nucleotides: TGTGCCTGGAGTGTCGGGCGGGGGAGCACAGATACGCAGTATTTT. Its protein is CAWSVGRGSTDTQYF. Supplemented by reference TRBV30 and TRBJ2-3, the full variable domain reads SQTIHQWPATLVQPVGSPLSLECTVEGTSNPNLYWYRQAAGRGLQLLFYSVGIGQISSEVPQNLSASRPQDRQFILSSKKLLLSDSGFYLCAWSVGRGSTDTQYFGPGTRLTVL.

The chain is built from TRBV7-8 and TRBJ1-5; D perhaps matches TRBD1 (5 bases). Deletions cut 5 bases from V and 4 bases from J, with 15 bases between. CDR1 is SGHVS and CDR2 is FQNEAQ in the germline V gene. The CDR3 loop spans 15 amino acids. The CDR3 coding sequence is TGTGCCAGCAGCGCGGAGGAGGGACGGAATCAGCCCCAGCATTTT. Translated, it gives CASSAEEGRNQPQHF.

The chain employs TRBV25-1 and TRBJ2-7, with a tentative D call TRBD1 (5 bases). The CDR3 is made up of 13 amino acids. Trimming pared 8 bases from V and 4 bases from J, leaving 15 bases between. Germline CDR1 is MGHDK and CDR2 is SYGVNS. CDR3 sequence (DNA): TGTGCCAGCGGCGCGACAGCTCAATACGAGCAGTACTTC. Residues: CASGATAQYEQYF.